These T cell receptor beta chains were read from a single sample in a study of T cell responses to AZD1222 COVID-19 vaccine. Assay used: immunoSEQ multiplex PCR; TCRdb lists only in-frame clones, some missing. The data show approximately 130,000 clones, roughly 90% seen once. The sequencing used peripheral blood, collected on day 0 of AZD1222 vaccination. Receptors were obtained from an adult in good health. Both conserved end residues are part of each CDR3. Fields, in order: J gene, D gene, clone size, V gene, CDR3 length, CDR3 DNA, CDR3 protein. D genes are given only for firm matches. Clone size appears in some rows only: once, few, many, or a class for an expanded clone.

j_gene: TRBJ2-7; d_gene: TRBD1; abundance: NA; v_gene: TRBV5-1; len: 15; CDR3nt: TGCGCCAGCACCCTGCAGACAGGGGGTCCCTACGAGCAGTACTTC; CDR3aa: CASTLQTGGPYEQYF
j_gene: TRBJ1-1; d_gene: NA; abundance: NA; v_gene: TRBV6-5; len: 12; CDR3nt: TGTGCCAGCAGGTACTCCAACACTGAAGCTTTCTTT; CDR3aa: CASRYSNTEAFF
j_gene: TRBJ2-5; d_gene: NA; abundance: few; v_gene: TRBV4-1; len: 15; CDR3nt: TGCGCCAGCAGCCAAGATCGAACATATTTGGAGACCCAGTACTTC; CDR3aa: CASSQDRTYLETQYF
j_gene: TRBJ2-7; d_gene: TRBD1; abundance: few; v_gene: TRBV3-1/TRBV3-2; len: 13; CDR3nt: TGTGCCAGCAGCCCCAGGGGGCTGGGAGAGCAGTACTTC; CDR3aa: CASSPRGLGEQYF
j_gene: TRBJ2-2; d_gene: TRBD2; abundance: NA; v_gene: TRBV7-2; len: 18; CDR3nt: TGTGCCAGCAGCTTAATCCCTAGCGGGAGGGCCTTGGCCGGGGAGCTGTTTTTT; CDR3aa: CASSLIPSGRALAGELFF
j_gene: TRBJ1-6; d_gene: NA; abundance: NA; v_gene: TRBV20-1; len: 14; CDR3nt: TGCAGTGCTAGTTCCCGTCCGGGGGTAGCCCCCCTCCACTTT; CDR3aa: CSASSRPGVAPLHF
j_gene: TRBJ2-7; d_gene: TRBD1; abundance: once; v_gene: TRBV11-2; len: 18; CDR3nt: TGTGCCAGCAGCGTATTAGGACAGGGGGTCCCAATTCCTTACGAGCAGTACTTC; CDR3aa: CASSVLGQGVPIPYEQYF
j_gene: TRBJ1-5; d_gene: TRBD1; abundance: NA; v_gene: TRBV20-1; len: 11; CDR3nt: TGCAGTGCTAAAGGGACAGACCTTGGGCATTTT; CDR3aa: CSAKGTDLGHF
j_gene: TRBJ1-2; d_gene: NA; abundance: NA; v_gene: TRBV19; len: 15; CDR3nt: TGTGCCAGTAGTACCTCAGGGCGGGCTAACTATGGCTACACCTTC; CDR3aa: CASSTSGRANYGYTF
j_gene: TRBJ2-7; d_gene: NA; abundance: NA; v_gene: TRBV27; len: 12; CDR3nt: TGTGCCAGCTCTAGGGGTCCGGGCGAGCAGTACTTC; CDR3aa: CASSRGPGEQYF
j_gene: TRBJ1-1; d_gene: NA; abundance: NA; v_gene: TRBV19; len: 15; CDR3nt: TGTGCCAGTACCCGAGAGGGGGTGTCGGGCACTGAAGCTTTCTTT; CDR3aa: CASTREGVSGTEAFF
j_gene: TRBJ1-2; d_gene: TRBD1; abundance: NA; v_gene: TRBV6-5; len: 13; CDR3nt: TGTGCCAGTGGGGACAGGCTTCACTATGGCTACACCTTC; CDR3aa: CASGDRLHYGYTF
j_gene: TRBJ2-1; d_gene: NA; abundance: NA; v_gene: TRBV4-3; len: 15; CDR3nt: TGCGCCAGCAGCCATATTAGGGGGAAGGGCAATGAGCAGTTCTTC; CDR3aa: CASSHIRGKGNEQFF
j_gene: TRBJ1-2; d_gene: NA; abundance: NA; v_gene: TRBV27; len: 15; CDR3nt: TGTGCCAGCAGTTTTCGGGGGCTAGATAACTATGGCTACACCTTC; CDR3aa: CASSFRGLDNYGYTF
j_gene: TRBJ2-3; d_gene: TRBD1; abundance: NA; v_gene: TRBV10-3; len: 15; CDR3nt: TGTGCCATCAGCCTGGACAGGGGTAGACCAGATACGCAGTATTTT; CDR3aa: CAISLDRGRPDTQYF
j_gene: TRBJ1-5; d_gene: NA; abundance: few; v_gene: TRBV3-1/TRBV3-2; len: 18; CDR3nt: TGTGCCAGCAGCCAAGAGTTGAGGGTCGGATCGACTTATCAGCCCCAGCATTTT; CDR3aa: CASSQELRVGSTYQPQHF
j_gene: TRBJ1-1; d_gene: NA; abundance: NA; v_gene: TRBV5-1; len: 16; CDR3nt: TGCGCCAGCAGCTTGGATTCCAAGTTCGGGAGGACTGAAGCTTTCTTT; CDR3aa: CASSLDSKFGRTEAFF
j_gene: TRBJ2-7; d_gene: NA; abundance: NA; v_gene: TRBV6-5; len: 15; CDR3nt: TGTGCCAGCAGACCCCCCGGGGCGACTAACTACGAGCAGTACTTC; CDR3aa: CASRPPGATNYEQYF
j_gene: TRBJ2-3; d_gene: TRBD2; abundance: NA; v_gene: TRBV15; len: 19; CDR3nt: TGTGCCACCAGCAGAGGGACTAGCGGGGGGGCCAGGAGCACAGATACGCAGTATTTT; CDR3aa: CATSRGTSGGARSTDTQYF
j_gene: TRBJ1-4; d_gene: NA; abundance: NA; v_gene: TRBV7-9; len: 15; CDR3nt: TGTGCCAGCAGCCGTAGCGGGGAGGGGATTGAAAAACTGTTTTTT; CDR3aa: CASSRSGEGIEKLFF
j_gene: TRBJ2-7; d_gene: TRBD2; abundance: NA; v_gene: TRBV7-9; len: 19; CDR3nt: TGTGCCAGCAGCGCCCCGGGACTAGCGGGAGGATGGAGCTCCTACGAGCAGTACTTC; CDR3aa: CASSAPGLAGGWSSYEQYF
j_gene: TRBJ1-3; d_gene: TRBD1; abundance: NA; v_gene: TRBV6-6; len: 16; CDR3nt: TGTGCCAGCAGTCCCGCCCGGGGACAGGGGGCTCACACCATATATTTT; CDR3aa: CASSPARGQGAHTIYF
j_gene: TRBJ2-7; d_gene: NA; abundance: NA; v_gene: TRBV7-9; len: 14; CDR3nt: TGTGCCAGCAGCTCCCCGGGACAAGACTACGAGCAGTACTTC; CDR3aa: CASSSPGQDYEQYF
j_gene: TRBJ2-7; d_gene: NA; abundance: NA; v_gene: TRBV10-1; len: 16; CDR3nt: TGCGCCAGCAGTCACCCTCAATGGGAGAACTCCTACGAGCAGTACTTC; CDR3aa: CASSHPQWENSYEQYF
j_gene: TRBJ1-6; d_gene: NA; abundance: NA; v_gene: TRBV27; len: 15; CDR3nt: TGTGCCAGCAGAACCTACGCAGGACAGATTTCACCCCTCCACTTT; CDR3aa: CASRTYAGQISPLHF
j_gene: TRBJ2-7; d_gene: NA; abundance: once; v_gene: TRBV21-1; len: 9; CDR3nt: TGTGCCAGCCGGGCGCCAAAGTACTTC; CDR3aa: CASRAPKYF
j_gene: TRBJ1-2; d_gene: TRBD1; abundance: NA; v_gene: TRBV11-1; len: 13; CDR3nt: TGTGCCAGCAGCCAAATCCGGACAGGAACCTACACCTTC; CDR3aa: CASSQIRTGTYTF
j_gene: TRBJ1-1; d_gene: NA; abundance: NA; v_gene: TRBV19; len: 14; CDR3nt: TGTGCCAGTAGTAAAAGGGGAGGGATCACTGAAGCTTTCTTT; CDR3aa: CASSKRGGITEAFF
j_gene: TRBJ2-5; d_gene: TRBD1; abundance: NA; v_gene: TRBV4-3; len: 15; CDR3nt: TGCGCCAGCAGCCAAGGCGGGACAGGGGACGAGACCCAGTACTTC; CDR3aa: CASSQGGTGDETQYF
j_gene: TRBJ1-2; d_gene: NA; abundance: NA; v_gene: TRBV21-1; len: 14; CDR3nt: TGTGCCAGCAGGAAGAGACAGGGCCGCTATGGCTACACCTTC; CDR3aa: CASRKRQGRYGYTF
j_gene: TRBJ1-1; d_gene: NA; abundance: few; v_gene: TRBV12-3/TRBV12-4; len: 13; CDR3nt: TGTGCCAGCACCCCACCAGCGAACACTGAAGCTTTCTTT; CDR3aa: CASTPPANTEAFF
j_gene: TRBJ1-1; d_gene: NA; abundance: NA; v_gene: TRBV29-1; len: 13; CDR3nt: TGCAGCGTCCACCGGCAAGAATACACTGAAGCTTTCTTT; CDR3aa: CSVHRQEYTEAFF
j_gene: TRBJ1-1; d_gene: NA; abundance: NA; v_gene: TRBV4-2; len: 16; CDR3nt: TGTGCCAGCAGCCAAGATTCCACAGGGTTCCTCACTGAAGCTTTCTTT; CDR3aa: CASSQDSTGFLTEAFF
j_gene: TRBJ1-2; d_gene: TRBD1; abundance: NA; v_gene: TRBV19; len: 16; CDR3nt: TGTGCCAGTAGTATAGCGGACAGGGCCAGCGCAGGGGGCTACACCTTC; CDR3aa: CASSIADRASAGGYTF
j_gene: TRBJ2-3; d_gene: TRBD1; abundance: NA; v_gene: TRBV6-5; len: 14; CDR3nt: TGTGCCAGCAGAAGGACAGGGGGCACAGATACGCAGTATTTT; CDR3aa: CASRRTGGTDTQYF
j_gene: TRBJ2-3; d_gene: NA; abundance: NA; v_gene: TRBV15; len: 15; CDR3nt: TGTGCCACCAGCAGTGAAAGGAGACGGGCAGATACGCAGTATTTT; CDR3aa: CATSSERRRADTQYF
j_gene: TRBJ1-2; d_gene: TRBD1; abundance: NA; v_gene: TRBV3-1/TRBV3-2; len: 17; CDR3nt: TGTGCCAGCAGCCAAGAATGGGGGACAGGGGGTAACTATGGCTACACCTTC; CDR3aa: CASSQEWGTGGNYGYTF